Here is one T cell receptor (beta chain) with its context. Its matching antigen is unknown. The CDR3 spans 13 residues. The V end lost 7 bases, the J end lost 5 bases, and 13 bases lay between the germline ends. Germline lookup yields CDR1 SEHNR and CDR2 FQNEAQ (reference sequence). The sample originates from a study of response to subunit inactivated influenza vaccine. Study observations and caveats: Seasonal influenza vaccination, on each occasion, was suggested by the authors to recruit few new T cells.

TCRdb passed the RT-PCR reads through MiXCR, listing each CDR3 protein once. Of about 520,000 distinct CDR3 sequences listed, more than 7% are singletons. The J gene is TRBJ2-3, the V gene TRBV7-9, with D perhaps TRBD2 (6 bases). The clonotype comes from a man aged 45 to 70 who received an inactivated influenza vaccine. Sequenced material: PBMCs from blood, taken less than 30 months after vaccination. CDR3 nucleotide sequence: TGTGCCAGCACGGAGGGCAGAGTAGATACGCAGTATTTT. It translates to CASTEGRVDTQYF.